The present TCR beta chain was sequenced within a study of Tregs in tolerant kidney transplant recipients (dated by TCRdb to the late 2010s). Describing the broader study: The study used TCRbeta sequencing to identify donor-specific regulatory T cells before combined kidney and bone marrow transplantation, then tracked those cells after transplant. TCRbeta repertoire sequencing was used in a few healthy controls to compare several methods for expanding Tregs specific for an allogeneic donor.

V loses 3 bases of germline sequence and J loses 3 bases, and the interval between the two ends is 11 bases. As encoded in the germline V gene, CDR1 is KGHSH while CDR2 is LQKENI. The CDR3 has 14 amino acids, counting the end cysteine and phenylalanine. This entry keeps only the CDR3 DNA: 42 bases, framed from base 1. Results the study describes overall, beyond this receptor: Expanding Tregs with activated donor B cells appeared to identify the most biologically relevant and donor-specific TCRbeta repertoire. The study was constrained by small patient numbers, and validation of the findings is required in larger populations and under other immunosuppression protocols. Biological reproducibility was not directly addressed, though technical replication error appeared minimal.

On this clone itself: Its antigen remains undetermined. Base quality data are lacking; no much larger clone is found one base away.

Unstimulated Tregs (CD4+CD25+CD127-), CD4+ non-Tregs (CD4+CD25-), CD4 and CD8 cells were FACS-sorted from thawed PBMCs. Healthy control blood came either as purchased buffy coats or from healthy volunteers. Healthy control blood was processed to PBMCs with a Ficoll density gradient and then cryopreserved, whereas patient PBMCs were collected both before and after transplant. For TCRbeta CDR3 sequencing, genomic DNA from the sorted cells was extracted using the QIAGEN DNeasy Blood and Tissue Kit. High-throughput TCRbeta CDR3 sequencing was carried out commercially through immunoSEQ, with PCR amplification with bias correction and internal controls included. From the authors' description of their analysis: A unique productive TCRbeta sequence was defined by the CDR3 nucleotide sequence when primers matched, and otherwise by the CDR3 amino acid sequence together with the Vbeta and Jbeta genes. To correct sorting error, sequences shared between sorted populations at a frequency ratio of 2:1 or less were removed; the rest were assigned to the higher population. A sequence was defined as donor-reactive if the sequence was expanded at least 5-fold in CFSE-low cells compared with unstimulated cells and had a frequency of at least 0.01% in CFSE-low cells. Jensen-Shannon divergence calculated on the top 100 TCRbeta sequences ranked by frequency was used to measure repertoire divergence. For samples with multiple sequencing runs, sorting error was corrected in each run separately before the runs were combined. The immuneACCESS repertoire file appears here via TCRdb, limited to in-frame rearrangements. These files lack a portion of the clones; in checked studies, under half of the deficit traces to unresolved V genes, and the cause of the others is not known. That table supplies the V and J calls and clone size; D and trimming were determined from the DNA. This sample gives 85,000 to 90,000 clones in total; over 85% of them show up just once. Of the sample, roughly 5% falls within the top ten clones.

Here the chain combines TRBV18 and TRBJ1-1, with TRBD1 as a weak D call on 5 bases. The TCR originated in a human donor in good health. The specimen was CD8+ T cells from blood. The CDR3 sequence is CASSPQGHYTEAFF. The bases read TGTGCCAGCTCACCCCAGGGCCACTACACTGAAGCTTTCTTT.